This TCR beta chain appears in the sequencing data of a study of cytomegalovirus exposure and HLA in healthy donors. Researchers ran the PCR with 60 Vbeta and 13 Jbeta primers. Assay: immunoSEQ multiplex PCR; the TCRdb copy retains only in-frame clones and omits some. This table has under 150,000 clones, roughly four fifths appearing once. V lost 2 bases and J lost 0; bases outside the gene matches: 13. The germline V gene has CDR1 GTSNPN and CDR2 SVGIG (reference sequence). This CDR3 has 18 amino acids. The chain joins TRBV30 to TRBJ2-3, with 8 nucleotides matching TRBD1. The sequenced sample was PBMCs. The receptor was derived from a male donor in good health and CMV-seronegative. CDR3 nucleotide sequence: TGTGCCTGGAGTCCGATTGCACAGGGGGAAATTAGCACAGATACGCAGTATTTT. This codes for CAWSPIAQGEISTDTQYF.